This T cell receptor (beta chain) is drawn from a study of PD-L1 blockade in urothelial cancer. Study-wide context: At 3 weeks after treatment start (second dose) and again at 6 weeks, blood was analyzed. There were a median of about 140,000 T cells in blood samples.

As for this clone: The antigen remains unidentified.

This table comes from immunoSEQ multiplex PCR, and its TCRdb copy is limited to in-frame clones, with some not included. Of tens of thousands of clones in the sample, roughly four fifths were seen once. Germline CDR1 MNHNS, CDR2 SASEGT. CDR3 length: 14 residues. Trimming shortened V by 1 base and J by 5 bases, and 12 bases separated the two germline ends. Study-level points and caveats: Prediction of better survival came from below-median pretreatment blood TCR clonality.

The chain has TRBV6-1 and TRBJ2-7; D may be TRBD1 (6 bases). The sequences come from PBMCs, collected around atezolizumab (anti-PD-L1) treatment. The origin of this receptor is a man aged 70 or older with urothelial cancer. The CDR3 sequence is CASSEGTERNEQYF. The CDR3 nucleotides read TGTGCCAGCAGTGAAGGGACAGAACGCAACGAGCAGTACTTC.